These T cell receptor beta chains were read from a single sample in a study of T cells in tuberculosis. Data came from immunoSEQ multiplex PCR; TCRdb stores just in-frame clones and leaves some out. The sample yields 88,000 or so clones, about nine tenths seen once. The sequenced sample consisted of CD1b-GMM tetramer-negative cells sorted from PBMCs. The receptors were sampled from an adult woman with latent tuberculosis. The conserved cysteine and the conserved F or W are not part of the CDR3 here. Each record gives: V gene, CDR3 protein.

TRBV11-2,ASSLDRGKGETQY
TRBV2,ASSKQGQPQH
TRBV11-2,ASSRRQGSSYEQY
TRBV29-1,SVEESGQRSPTDTQY
TRBV5-1,ASSPDTQGLF
TRBV2,ASRSLAGGGTQY
TRBV19,ASTPGQMSNYGYT
TRBV28,ASSYSLFGYT
TRBV19,ASIGQLGASSGNTIY
TRBV5-6,ASSGGPREAGELF
TRBV5-1,ASSLSAGGVTDTQY
TRBV19,ASSQGGSDQPQH
TRBV25-1,ASSGKTGSYYGYT
TRBV10-3,AISLGTGRNSPLH
TRBV4-2,ASSQGGAAGHGYT
TRBV5-8,ASSLAVTTSYEQY
TRBV19,ATMRDMDRNTIY
TRBV27,ASSLGSTDTQY
TRBV5-1,ASGLGTNYGYT
TRBV6-6,ASSYGGASSGNTIY
TRBV4-2,ASSQAGTQTSDTQY
TRBV11-2,ASSLRGLSYEQY
TRBV6-5,ASSSSRAYNSPLH
TRBV4-2,ASSQDLQGSVHNEQF